This is a list of T cell receptor beta chains from one sample in a study of T cells after yellow fever vaccination. Each CDR3 protein is one row after TCRdb ran MiXCR on the 5' RACE reads. The sample lists about 150,000 distinct CDR3 sequences; about 6.2% were seen once. The material sequenced was CD4+ T cells sorted from PBMCs, taken on the day of the first yellow fever vaccination. The receptor set was obtained from a young man who received the YFV17D yellow fever vaccine. CDR3s include the opening cysteine and the closing phenylalanine or tryptophan. For some rows the clone size is stated as once, few or many, or as a class when expanded; others skip it.

CDR3 protein: CASSLGGVHTGELFF; V gene: TRBV5-4; clone size: .; J gene: TRBJ2-2
CDR3 protein: CASSLGDKLADTQYF; V gene: TRBV5-5; clone size: many; J gene: TRBJ2-3
CDR3 protein: CASSEAPGSDRTQYF; V gene: TRBV9; clone size: .; J gene: TRBJ2-7
CDR3 protein: CASSLGPGAQGTQYF; V gene: TRBV5-6; clone size: many; J gene: TRBJ2-3
CDR3 protein: CSARGTGNTEAFF; V gene: TRBV20-1; clone size: .; J gene: TRBJ1-1
CDR3 protein: CASSLEGDWRTNEKLFF; V gene: TRBV5-1; clone size: .; J gene: TRBJ1-4
CDR3 protein: CASSDQGRQPQHF; V gene: TRBV25-1; clone size: few; J gene: TRBJ1-5
CDR3 protein: CASSYGQGGYTF; V gene: TRBV12-3/TRBV12-4; clone size: many; J gene: TRBJ1-2
CDR3 protein: CSARTGGNTEAFF; V gene: TRBV20-1; clone size: many; J gene: TRBJ1-1
CDR3 protein: CASSKAGQARQYTQYF; V gene: TRBV27; clone size: .; J gene: TRBJ2-3
CDR3 protein: CATSRDLNTEAFF; V gene: TRBV15; clone size: .; J gene: TRBJ1-1
CDR3 protein: CATGPRFGNEQFF; V gene: TRBV15; clone size: .; J gene: TRBJ2-1
CDR3 protein: CASSLKSRDTEAFF; V gene: TRBV7-2; clone size: many; J gene: TRBJ1-1
CDR3 protein: CASSLLGHMDTEAFF; V gene: TRBV5-1; clone size: few; J gene: TRBJ1-1
CDR3 protein: CASSLGRQGGGNTIYF; V gene: TRBV5-1; clone size: .; J gene: TRBJ1-3
CDR3 protein: CASSQVAGKLFF; V gene: TRBV4-1; clone size: .; J gene: TRBJ1-4
CDR3 protein: CASSLGFSYNEQFF; V gene: TRBV11-3; clone size: many; J gene: TRBJ2-1
CDR3 protein: CASSFGSTQETQYF; V gene: TRBV5-1; clone size: many; J gene: TRBJ2-5
CDR3 protein: CASSELGESSYEQYF; V gene: TRBV6-1; clone size: .; J gene: TRBJ2-7
CDR3 protein: CSAMVTASGANEKLFF; V gene: TRBV20-1; clone size: few; J gene: TRBJ1-4
CDR3 protein: CASSWTGNTEAFF; V gene: TRBV3-1; clone size: medium-sized; J gene: TRBJ1-1
CDR3 protein: CASRTIFASTDTQYF; V gene: TRBV6-1; clone size: few; J gene: TRBJ2-3
CDR3 protein: CASSPGDVTGELFF; V gene: TRBV12-3/TRBV12-4; clone size: many; J gene: TRBJ2-2
CDR3 protein: CASSSGLTTDTQYF; V gene: TRBV6-5; clone size: few; J gene: TRBJ2-3
CDR3 protein: CASTRGLPNNEQFF; V gene: TRBV12-3/TRBV12-4; clone size: many; J gene: TRBJ2-1
CDR3 protein: CASSLQGSEKLFF; V gene: TRBV7-2; clone size: many; J gene: TRBJ1-4
CDR3 protein: CASSLLAGAGELFF; V gene: TRBV7-2; clone size: many; J gene: TRBJ2-2
CDR3 protein: CASSLDLTSRANNEQFF; V gene: TRBV7-6; clone size: many; J gene: TRBJ2-1
CDR3 protein: CASSQTNKETQYF; V gene: TRBV14; clone size: few; J gene: TRBJ2-5
CDR3 protein: CSAAGTGRTGELFF; V gene: TRBV29-1; clone size: many; J gene: TRBJ2-2
CDR3 protein: CASSLGPRETQYF; V gene: TRBV7-6; clone size: many; J gene: TRBJ2-5
CDR3 protein: CASSLSTGFEGYTF; V gene: TRBV11-2; clone size: .; J gene: TRBJ1-2
CDR3 protein: CASTWTGVGTEAFF; V gene: TRBV6-5; clone size: many; J gene: TRBJ1-1
CDR3 protein: CASSLMGEAFF; V gene: TRBV5-6; clone size: .; J gene: TRBJ1-1
CDR3 protein: CASSQYKSTEAFF; V gene: TRBV4-3; clone size: .; J gene: TRBJ1-1
CDR3 protein: CSAEHGLAGGSETQYF; V gene: TRBV20-1; clone size: .; J gene: TRBJ2-5
CDR3 protein: CASSQGLRGYEQYF; V gene: TRBV4-1; clone size: many; J gene: TRBJ2-7
CDR3 protein: CASSFGGGRVFAYEQYF; V gene: TRBV28; clone size: .; J gene: TRBJ2-7
CDR3 protein: CASSFGPVDEQFF; V gene: TRBV7-2; clone size: many; J gene: TRBJ2-1
CDR3 protein: CASRAGYTQYF; V gene: TRBV5-1; clone size: many; J gene: TRBJ2-3
CDR3 protein: CASSLLGRGAPDTQYF; V gene: TRBV5-4; clone size: .; J gene: TRBJ2-3
CDR3 protein: CASSPLNTGHDTQYF; V gene: TRBV18; clone size: .; J gene: TRBJ2-3
CDR3 protein: CASSKADQETQYF; V gene: TRBV19; clone size: few; J gene: TRBJ2-5
CDR3 protein: CASSQDSPRGNQPQHF; V gene: TRBV4-1; clone size: .; J gene: TRBJ1-5
CDR3 protein: CASSQGGRYGYTF; V gene: TRBV4-3; clone size: .; J gene: TRBJ1-2
CDR3 protein: CASSDSVSSGGTDTQYF; V gene: TRBV25-1; clone size: .; J gene: TRBJ2-3